These 19 T cell receptor beta chains originate from one sample sequenced in a study of T cell responses to AZD1222 COVID-19 vaccine. Here immunoSEQ multiplex PCR was the method, and the copy in TCRdb shows in-frame clones only, minus some. The sample consists of about 91,000 clones, 92% of them appearing once. The source material was peripheral blood, sampled 28 days after the second AZD1222 dose. Source of these receptors: an adult who received the AZD1222 COVID-19 vaccine.

This chain links TRBV6-5 with TRBJ2-2, with D possibly matching TRBD1 (5 bases). The CDR3 consists of 12 residues. In germline, CDR1 is MNHEY, CDR2 SVGAGI. V lost 7 bases, J lost 8 bases, and 11 bases lay in between. The CDR3 DNA sequence: TGTGCCAGCAAAACTTCAGGGGGGGAGCTGTTTTTT. It specifies CASKTSGGELFF.

The rearrangement links TRBV5-1 to TRBJ2-5; the D gene is possibly TRBD2 (6 bases). In germline, CDR1 is SGHRS, CDR2 YFSETQ. The CDR3 has 14 residues. V was shortened by 0 bases and J by 1 base, with 7 bases between the two germline ends. The CDR3 DNA is TGCGCCAGCAGCTTGGGGGGAGGCCAAGAGACCCAGTACTTC. As protein: CASSLGGGQETQYF.

The rearrangement links TRBV19 to TRBJ1-1; TRBD1 is a possible D gene (6 bases). The V gene's germline CDR1 is LNHDA and CDR2 SQIVND (reference sequence). Trimming removed 3 bases at V and 4 bases at J, with 9 bases between. CDR3 length equals 13 residues. The CDR3 nucleotides are TGTGCCAGTAGTATTCAGGGGAGCACTGAAGCTTTCTTT. Its protein is CASSIQGSTEAFF.

This chain joins TRBV29-1 and TRBJ1-1; 9 bases line up with TRBD1. The CDR3 runs 13 residues. Losses at the gene ends were 8 bases for V and 1 base for J; bases not matched to a gene: 5. Looked up from germline, CDR1 is SQVTM and CDR2 is ANQGSEA. The CDR3 loop reads CSIKTGGNTEAFF. In nucleotides, the CDR3 is TGCAGCATTAAGACAGGGGGGAACACTGAAGCTTTCTTT.

The chain couples TRBV2 to TRBJ1-2; 9 bases line up with TRBD1. The V segment lost 6 bases and the J segment 8 bases; nucleotides outside the gene matches: 7. Germline values: CDR1 SNHLY, CDR2 FYNNEI. The CDR3 is made up of 13 amino acids. For the CDR3, the DNA is TGTGCCAGCAGAGCCGGGACAGGGATGGGCTACACCTTC. Protein product: CASRAGTGMGYTF.

The chain has TRBV6-1 and TRBJ1-5; D is unclear. Trimming left V 3 bases short and J 10 bases short, with 16 bases between. Germline CDR1 and CDR2: MNHNS and SASEGT. This CDR3 is built from 14 residues. This chain's CDR3 is CASSDTAMGFPQHF. The DNA of the CDR3 is TGTGCCAGCAGTGATACCGCTATGGGTTTTCCCCAGCATTTT.

This sequence joins TRBV28 and TRBJ1-2; possible D gene TRBD1, 5 bases. Germline V gene sequence: CDR1 MDHEN, CDR2 SYDVKM. V was cut by 6 bases and J by 0 bases, with 20 bases left in between. CDR3 length equals 17 residues. The CDR3 bases are TGTGCCAGCAGCCTCCTCGGGGGGGGAGGCCCTAACTATGGCTACACCTTC. The encoded protein is CASSLLGGGGPNYGYTF.

The chain has TRBV4-2 and TRBJ1-5; maybe TRBD1 (5 bases). CDR1 and CDR2 (germline): LGHNA, YNFKEQ. The CDR3 covers 13 residues. V lost 5 bases and J 2 bases, leaving 7 bases between the germline ends. The CDR3 sequence: CASSRGGNQPQHF. CDR3 in DNA: TGTGCCAGCAGCAGGGGAGGCAATCAGCCCCAGCATTTT.

The gene calls are TRBV7-8 and TRBJ1-5; D call uncertain. Trimming shortened V by 5 bases and J by 9 bases, and 11 bases separated the two germline ends. Germline CDR1 reads SGHVS; CDR2 reads FQNEAQ. The CDR3 covers 12 residues. DNA of the CDR3: TGTGCCAGCAGCCCCCGTTTGGGGCCCCAGCATTTT. Translated: CASSPRLGPQHF. The full variable domain, completed using reference TRBV7-8 and TRBJ1-5, is GAGVSQSPRYKVAKRGQDVALRCDPISGHVSLFWYQQALGQGPEFLTYFQNEAQLDKSGLPSDRFFAERPEGSVSTLKIQRTQQEDSAVYLCASSPRLGPQHFGDGTRLSIL.

This clone was recorded a few times. This chain uses TRBV11-3 with TRBJ1-5; 7 nucleotides line up with TRBD1. From germline, CDR1 is SGHNT and CDR2 YENEEA. This CDR3 contains 13 residues. With 5 bases clipped from V and 5 bases from J, the junction kept 3 bases outside the gene matches. The DNA for the CDR3 is TGTGCCAGCAGCATCAGGGGGGATCAGCCCCAGCATTTT. This codes for CASSIRGDQPQHF.

CDR3 DNA sequence: TGTGCCACCAGCAGAGATGTGAGGGTAGGAGAGACCCAGTACTTC. This translates into CATSRDVRVGETQYF. V is TRBV15 and J is TRBJ2-5; TRBD2 might be the D (5 bases). V lost 0 bases and J lost 4, with 12 bases in between. The CDR3 spans 15 residues. From germline, CDR1 is LNHNV and CDR2 YYDKDF (reference sequence).

This clone was counted once. The chain joins TRBV28 to TRBJ2-3; tentatively, D is TRBD2 (6 bases). V gave up 5 bases and J gave up 6 bases, with 12 bases separating them. CDR1 is MDHEN and CDR2 is SYDVKM in the germline V gene. This CDR3 is built from 13 residues. The CDR3 DNA is TGTGCCAGCAGTGACCCGGGGACTGATACGCAGTATTTT. Its protein product is CASSDPGTDTQYF.

In DNA, the CDR3 is TGTGCCAGCAGTGTTATCGGGGAGCTGTTTTTT. Its translation is CASSVIGELFF. The chain carries TRBV2 and TRBJ2-2; no reliable D call. In germline, CDR1 is SNHLY, CDR2 FYNNEI. The V gene lost 4 bases and the J gene lost 7 bases, with 4 bases spanning the gap. The CDR3 length is 11 residues.

This chain connects TRBV4-3 to TRBJ2-4; TRBD1 agrees at 8 bases. Germline trimming cut 3 bases from V and 3 bases from J; bases unmatched to any gene: 10. The V gene's germline CDR1 is LGHNA and CDR2 YSLEER. There are 17 residues in the CDR3. CDR3 DNA sequence: TGCGCCAGCAGCCAGGACCTCCAGGACAGGGTCAAAAACATTCAGTACTTC. Amino acids: CASSQDLQDRVKNIQYF.

V is TRBV7-9 and J is TRBJ2-1; D is ambiguous. Germline-derived CDR1 and CDR2 are SEHNR and FQNEAQ (reference sequence). CDR3 length equals 15 residues. Trimming shortened V by 2 bases and J by 5 bases, and 13 bases separated the two germline ends. In DNA, the CDR3 is TGTGCCAGCAGCTTATACCCCTTGGGGAACAATGAGCAGTTCTTC. The encoded protein is CASSLYPLGNNEQFF.

The chain uses TRBV23-1 and TRBJ1-2; D not resolved. TRBV23-1 is assigned to the ORF class and has an uncertain function. Trimming took 6 bases from V and 3 from J, leaving 2 bases between them. The CDR3 totals 10 residues. For the CDR3, the DNA is TGCGCCAGCAGCCACTATGGCTACACCTTC. Amino acid sequence: CASSHYGYTF.

The chain recombines TRBV11-2 with TRBJ1-1, with 9 nucleotides matching TRBD1. The V segment lost 5 bases and the J segment 0 bases; nucleotides outside the gene matches: 4. The CDR3 sequence is 15 residues long. Germline values: CDR1 SGHAT, CDR2 FQNNGV. The CDR3, as DNA: TGTGCCAGCAGCGTAGGACAGGGGATGAACACTGAAGCTTTCTTT. Its translation is CASSVGQGMNTEAFF.

The chain has TRBV7-7 and TRBJ1-6; tentatively, D is TRBD1 (5 bases). Looked up from germline, CDR1 is SSHAT and CDR2 is FNYEAQ (reference sequence). Trimming took off 6 bases at V and 0 bases at J, with 18 bases between the two ends. CDR3 length: 18 amino acids. CDR3 DNA: TGTGCCAGCAGTGTGGGACGGGTAAGAAGCTCCTATAATTCACCCCTCCACTTT. Its translation is CASSVGRVRSSYNSPLHF. Drawing the rest from reference TRBV7-7 and TRBJ1-6, the complete variable domain is GAGVSQSPRYKVTKRGQDVTLRCDPISSHATLYWYQQALGQGPEFLTYFNYEAQPDKSGLPSDRFSAERPEGSISTLTIQRTEQRDSAMYRCASSVGRVRSSYNSPLHFGNGTRLTVT.

The chain links TRBV27 to TRBJ2-1; D unclear. The germline CDR1 and CDR2 sequences are MNHEY and SMNVEV (reference sequence). The CDR3 extends over 15 amino acids. The V gene lost 1 base and the J gene lost 2 bases, with 9 bases spanning the gap. The CDR3 loop reads CASSLWAAPYNEQFF. CDR3 nucleotides: TGTGCCAGCAGTTTATGGGCAGCCCCCTACAATGAGCAGTTCTTC.